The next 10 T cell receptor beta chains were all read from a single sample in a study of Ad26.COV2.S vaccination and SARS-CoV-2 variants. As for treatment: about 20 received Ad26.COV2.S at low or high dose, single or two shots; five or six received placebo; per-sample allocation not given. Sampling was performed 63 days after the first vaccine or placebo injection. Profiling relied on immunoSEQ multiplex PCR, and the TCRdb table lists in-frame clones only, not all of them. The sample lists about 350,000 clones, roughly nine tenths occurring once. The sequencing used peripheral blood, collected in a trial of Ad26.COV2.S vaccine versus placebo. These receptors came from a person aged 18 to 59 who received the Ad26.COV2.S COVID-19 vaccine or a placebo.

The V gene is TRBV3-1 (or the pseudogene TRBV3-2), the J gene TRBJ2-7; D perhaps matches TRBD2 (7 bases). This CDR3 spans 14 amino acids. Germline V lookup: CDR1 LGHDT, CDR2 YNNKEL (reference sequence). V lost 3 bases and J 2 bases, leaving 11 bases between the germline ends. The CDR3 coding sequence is TGTGCCAGCAGCCAGGGGGGGCTCGCCTACGAGCAGTACTTC. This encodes CASSQGGLAYEQYF.

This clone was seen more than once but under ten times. This chain's CDR3 is CATGQGSYEQYF. The CDR3 DNA reads TGTGCCACGGGACAGGGATCCTACGAGCAGTACTTC. The chain is built from TRBV19 and TRBJ2-7, with 9 bases aligning to TRBD1. V dropped 10 bases and J dropped 1; count of bases not matched to a gene: 2. CDR1 LNHDA and CDR2 SQIVND come from the germline V gene (reference sequence). CDR3 length: 12 amino acids. Using reference TRBV19 and TRBJ2-7 for the parts outside the CDR3, the full variable domain is DGGITQSPKYLFRKEGQNVTLSCEQNLNHDAMYWYRQDPGQGLRLIYYSQIVNDFQKGDIAEGYSVSREKKESFPLTVTSAQKNPTAFYLCATGQGSYEQYFGPGTRLTVT.

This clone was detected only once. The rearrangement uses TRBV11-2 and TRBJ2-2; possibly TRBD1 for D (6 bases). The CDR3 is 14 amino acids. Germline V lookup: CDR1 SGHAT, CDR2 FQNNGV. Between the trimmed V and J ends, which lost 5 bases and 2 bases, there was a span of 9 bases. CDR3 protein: CASSHRVNTGELFF. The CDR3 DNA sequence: TGTGCCAGCAGCCACAGGGTTAACACCGGGGAGCTGTTTTTT.

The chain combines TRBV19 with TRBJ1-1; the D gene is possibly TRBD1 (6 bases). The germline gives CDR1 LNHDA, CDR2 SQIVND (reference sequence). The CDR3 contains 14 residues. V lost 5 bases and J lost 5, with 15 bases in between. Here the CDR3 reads CASSPGQGRTEAFF. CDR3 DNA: TGTGCCAGTAGTCCGGGGCAGGGGAGAACTGAAGCTTTCTTT.

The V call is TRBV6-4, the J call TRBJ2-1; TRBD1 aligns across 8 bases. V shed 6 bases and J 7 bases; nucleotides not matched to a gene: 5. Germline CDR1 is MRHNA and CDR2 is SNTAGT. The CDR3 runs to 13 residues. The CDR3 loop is CASSQTGGNEQFF. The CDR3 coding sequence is TGTGCCAGCAGCCAAACAGGGGGGAATGAGCAGTTCTTC.

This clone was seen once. The CDR3 DNA sequence: TGTGCCAGCAGTTACCTGGAAGGGGGCGAGCAGTACTTC. Protein: CASSYLEGGEQYF. The chain links TRBV6-6 to TRBJ2-7, with D possibly matching TRBD1 (6 bases). Per the germline V gene, CDR1 is MNHNY and CDR2 is SVGAGI (reference sequence). Trimming left V 2 bases short and J 6 bases short, with 11 bases between. This CDR3 has 13 amino acids.

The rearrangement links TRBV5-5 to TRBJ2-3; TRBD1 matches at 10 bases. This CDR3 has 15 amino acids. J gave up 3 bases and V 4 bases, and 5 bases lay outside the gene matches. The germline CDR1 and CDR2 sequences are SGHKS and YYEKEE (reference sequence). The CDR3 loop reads CASSTGQGGTDTQYF. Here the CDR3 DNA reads TGTGCCAGCAGCACAGGACAGGGGGGGACAGATACGCAGTATTTT.

CDR3 in amino acids: CASQRDRLSGANVLTF. CDR3 in DNA: TGTGCCAGCCAGAGGGACAGACTGTCTGGGGCCAACGTCCTGACTTTC. This sequence joins TRBV18 and TRBJ2-6; 7 bases match TRBD1. CDR3 size: 16 residues. With 8 bases clipped from V and 1 base from J, the junction kept 8 bases outside the gene matches. CDR1 and CDR2 (germline): KGHSH, LQKENI.

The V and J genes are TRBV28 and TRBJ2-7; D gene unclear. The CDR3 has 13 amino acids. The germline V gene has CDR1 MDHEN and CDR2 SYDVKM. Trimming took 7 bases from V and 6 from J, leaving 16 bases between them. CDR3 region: CASIAVRPGEQYF. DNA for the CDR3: TGTGCCAGCATAGCAGTTCGCCCGGGCGAGCAGTACTTC.

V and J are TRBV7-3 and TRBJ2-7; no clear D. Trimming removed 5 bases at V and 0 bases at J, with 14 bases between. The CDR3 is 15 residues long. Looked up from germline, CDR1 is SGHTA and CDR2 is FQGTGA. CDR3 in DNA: TGTGCCAGCAGCCCCACTGTGAGTGCCTCCTACGAGCAGTACTTC. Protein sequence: CASSPTVSASYEQYF.